The clone carrying this TCR beta chain came up a few times. Per the study methods: Using reference gene primer amplification, nucleated cell counts were estimated. Clones were sequenced by immunoSEQ multiplex PCR, and TCRdb holds only the in-frame ones, with some missing. V and J calls plus clone size are reproduced from that table; the DNA served to infer D and trimming. Altogether around 260,000 clones are present, roughly four fifths being singletons, with the ten largest covering over 9%. Germline assignment: CDR1 MNHEY and CDR2 SMNVEV (reference sequence). The V gene end was trimmed by 4 bases and the J gene end by 7 bases; junction bases not matched to a gene: 13. This CDR3 is built from 15 residues. This entry is derived from a study of blood T cell repertoires in COVID-19. Turning to the study itself: The United States, Italy and Spain were the sources of the acute and convalescent COVID-19 samples. T cells, B-cell-depleted T cells, or PBMCs supplied cDNA or gDNA.

The sequencing sample was made of peripheral blood. The source is a woman in her forties or fifties who had recovered from COVID-19. This sequence joins TRBV27 and TRBJ2-7, with 7 nucleotides matching TRBD2. DNA of the CDR3: TGTGCCAGCAGTTCCCCGGGACTAAACCTGGGGGAGCAGTACTTC. Encoded protein: CASSSPGLNLGEQYF.